This T cell receptor (beta chain) appears in the sequencing data of a study of T cell repertoires in cytomegalovirus infection (dated by TCRdb to the late 2010s). For context, the study as a whole: Because public TCR beta signatures pointed to carriage of CMV infection together with the matching HLA type, the HLA type of each donor mattered for the analysis.

The paper's findings and limits, for the study overall: Cumulative frequency of public TCR beta family members discriminated carriers of CMV infection plus the relevant HLA type in this cohort and an independent approximately 370-donor cohort. The ex vivo response was dominated by HLA-C-restricted CMV-specific TCR beta clonotypes, which also provided the single most frequent clonotype in two of eight donors.

Details on this clonotype: No antigen is known for it. Base qualities are not recorded, but no much larger clone differs from it by a single base.

Sequencing instrument: Illumina HiSeq 1500. The public reads were reprocessed in TCRdb via fastp at Q25 and MiXCR, keeping in-frame beta chains. Identical CDR3 proteins give one entry, which carries the most common genes and DNA. The sample data list some 220,000 distinct CDR3 sequences, and over 9% of these were observed just once. 1.5% to 2% of the sample lies in the top ten. The specimen was PBMCs. The sequence was collected from a human donor in good health (CMV status not recorded). Some clones in this sample may be carry-over from other donors' samples.

The DNA sequence is TGTGCCAGCAGCCCGATGACTAGCGGGAAGAACAATGAGCAGTTCTTC. This is translated as CASSPMTSGKNNEQFF. The receptor chain draws on TRBV7-2 and TRBJ2-1, and 11 junctional nucleotides match TRBD2. V lost 5 bases and J lost 5 bases, and the count of bases not matched to a germline gene is 8. Including the terminal cysteine and phenylalanine, the CDR3 comprises 16 residues. Solely the CDR3 DNA is kept, with 48 bases framed from the first base. CDR1 and CDR2, looked up from the germline V gene, are SGHTA and FQGNSA.